This TCR beta chain was sequenced in a study of regulatory T cells in long-lasting Graves disease. Regarding the study as a whole: Newly diagnosed patients shared 1,000 or so public clonotypes; persistent patients shared more than 2,500. Persistent disease favored TRBV28, TRBJ1-2 and TRBJ2-5. Newly diagnosed patients had higher TCR diversity than persistent Graves' patients did.

Time point noted: persistent/refractory GD, antithyroid drugs over 5 years with positive TRAb. TCR sequences were obtained from RNA taken from PBMCs. Graves' disease diagnosis was established per American Thyroid Association guidelines. CDR3-region Arm-PCR and iRepertoire HTBI primers produced the TCR beta libraries. Via MiXCR, TCRdb re-called the multiplex PCR reads, giving one row per CDR3 protein. The table includes fewer than 450,000 distinct CDR3 sequences, around a quarter detected once. This clonotype occurred a few times. What it recognizes is unknown. The CDR3 runs to 16 residues. Trimming removed 7 bases from V and 4 bases from J; junction bases left unmatched: 10. Germline V gene sequence: CDR1 MNHNS, CDR2 SASEGT.

The rearrangement uses TRBV6-1 and TRBJ2-2, with 9 bases identical to TRBD2. Sequences were derived from peripheral blood mononuclear cells (PBMCs), sampled when the disease was refractory, from a patient treated with antithyroid drugs. The clonotype originates from a female donor with Graves disease. DNA for the CDR3: TGTGCCAGCATCCCGGTGGCGGGAGGGCCCACCGGGGAGCTGTTTTTT. Protein sequence: CASIPVAGGPTGELFF.